The 9 T cell receptor beta chains given below trace back to one sample, sequenced in a study of blood T cell repertoires in COVID-19. Assay: immunoSEQ multiplex PCR; the TCRdb copy retains only in-frame clones and omits some. The profile covers some 100,000 clones, with approximately 87% appearing a single time and around 8% taken by the ten largest. Material: peripheral blood. Receptors were obtained from a man in his 70s who had recovered from COVID-19.

The chain employs TRBV19 and TRBJ1-1; D remains ambiguous. Germline V CDR1 and CDR2: LNHDA, SQIVND (reference sequence). The CDR3 spans 13 residues. V was trimmed by 7 bases and J by 1 base, leaving 10 bases between them. The DNA of the CDR3 is TGTGCCAGTATCGGGGAAAGGAACACTGAAGCTTTCTTT. As protein: CASIGERNTEAFF.

The V gene is TRBV10-3, the J gene TRBJ2-3, with 9 bases identical to TRBD1. Per the germline V gene, CDR1 is ENHRY and CDR2 is SYGVKD. The CDR3 extends over 18 amino acids. Trimming at V came to 4 bases and at J to 5 bases, leaving 16 bases not matched to a gene. The CDR3 loop reads CAISGGTGTGAWGDTQYF. CDR3 nucleotides: TGTGCCATCAGTGGGGGGACAGGGACTGGAGCTTGGGGAGATACGCAGTATTTT.

This chain joins TRBV11-2 and TRBJ1-1, with D unclear. This CDR3 is 15 amino acids long. Trimming took 4 bases from V and 3 from J, leaving 15 bases between them. From germline, CDR1 is SGHAT and CDR2 FQNNGV. The CDR3 DNA sequence: TGTGCCAGCAGCTCCTTTGATGCGGGATACACTGAAGCTTTCTTT. Protein product: CASSSFDAGYTEAFF.

The gene calls are TRBV21-1 and TRBJ2-2; the D call TRBD1 from the table was never checked on the DNA. TRBV21-1 is recorded as a pseudogene. The CDR3 loop spans 16 amino acids. In nucleotides, the CDR3 is TGTGCCACCCAGGGCGAACTGCGGCTGGAAGGCGGGGAGCTGTTTTTT. Translating gives CATQGELRLEGGELFF.

The chain is built from TRBV6-5 and TRBJ1-1, with 8 bases aligning to TRBD1. The V gene's germline CDR1 is MNHEY and CDR2 SVGAGI. The CDR3 consists of 14 residues. J gave up 7 bases and V 6 bases, and 10 bases lay outside the gene matches. The CDR3 sequence is CASSLRQGSVEAFF. Written as DNA, the CDR3 is TGTGCCAGCAGCCTTAGACAGGGGTCTGTTGAAGCTTTCTTT.

The V call is TRBV5-6, the J call TRBJ1-2, with D perhaps matching TRBD1 (5 bases). Looked up from germline, CDR1 is SGHDT and CDR2 is YYEEEE. The length of the CDR3 is 14 residues. Between the trimmed V and J ends, which lost 7 bases and 2 bases, there was a span of 15 bases. The CDR3 protein is CASREEGRNYGYTF. The CDR3 region has the DNA TGTGCCAGCCGAGAGGAGGGACGGAACTATGGCTACACCTTC. Supplemented by reference TRBV5-6 and TRBJ1-2, the full variable domain reads DAGVTQSPTHLIKTRGQQVTLRCSPKSGHDTVSWYQQALGQGPQFIFQYYEEEERQRGNFPDRFSGHQFPNYSSELNVNALLLGDSALYLCASREEGRNYGYTFGSGTRLTVV.

V usage is TRBV2 and J usage is TRBJ1-6, with 12 bases lining up with TRBD1. J gave up 9 bases and V 6 bases, and 6 bases lay outside the gene matches. The CDR3 sequence is 15 residues long. CDR1 and CDR2 from the germline V gene are SNHLY and FYNNEI. The CDR3 DNA follows: TGTGCCAGCAGGGGGACAGGGGGCGGCGGTTCACCCCTCCACTTT. It specifies CASRGTGGGGSPLHF.

This sequence joins TRBV15 and TRBJ2-7, with D maybe TRBD2 (5 bases). The CDR3 loop spans 15 amino acids. Trimming left V 3 bases short and J 5 bases short, with 17 bases between. Germline V gene sequence: CDR1 LNHNV, CDR2 YYDKDF (reference sequence). The CDR3 here is CATSRTGLATDEQYF. The CDR3 nucleotides read TGTGCCACCAGCAGGACGGGCCTAGCTACCGACGAGCAGTACTTC. Using reference TRBV15 and TRBJ2-7 for the parts outside the CDR3, the full variable domain is DAMVIQNPRYQVTQFGKPVTLSCSQTLNHNVMYWYQQKSSQAPKLLFHYYDKDFNNEADTPDNFQSRRPNTSFCFLDIRSPGLGDTAMYLCATSRTGLATDEQYFGPGTRLTVT.

The chain uses TRBV11-2 and TRBJ1-1; TRBD1 matches 9 bases. Germline V gives CDR1 SGHAT, CDR2 FQNNGV. The CDR3 sequence is 15 residues long. J was trimmed by 0 bases and V by 3 bases; bases with no gene match: 2. The CDR3 DNA sequence: TGTGCCAGCAGCTTTACAGGGGGCGTGAACACTGAAGCTTTCTTT. It codes for CASSFTGGVNTEAFF.